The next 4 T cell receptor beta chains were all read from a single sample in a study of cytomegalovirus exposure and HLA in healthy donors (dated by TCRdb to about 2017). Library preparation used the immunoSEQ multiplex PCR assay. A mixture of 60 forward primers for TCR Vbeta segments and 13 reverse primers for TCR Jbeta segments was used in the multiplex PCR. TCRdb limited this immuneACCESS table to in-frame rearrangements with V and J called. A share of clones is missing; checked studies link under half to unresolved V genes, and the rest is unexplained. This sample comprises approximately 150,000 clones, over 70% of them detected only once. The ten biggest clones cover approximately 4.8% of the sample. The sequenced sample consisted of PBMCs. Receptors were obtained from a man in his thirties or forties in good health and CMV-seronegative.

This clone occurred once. This CDR3 reads CASSQGPGTSGRDEQFF. The CDR3 nucleotides are TGCGCCAGCAGCCAAGGCCCGGGGACTAGCGGGAGGGATGAGCAGTTCTTC. The rearrangement links TRBV4-1 to TRBJ2-1; 16 positions match TRBD2. Germline assignment: CDR1 MGHRA and CDR2 YSYEKL. V was clipped by 1 base and J by 8 bases; unmatched bases: 5. This CDR3 spans 17 amino acids.

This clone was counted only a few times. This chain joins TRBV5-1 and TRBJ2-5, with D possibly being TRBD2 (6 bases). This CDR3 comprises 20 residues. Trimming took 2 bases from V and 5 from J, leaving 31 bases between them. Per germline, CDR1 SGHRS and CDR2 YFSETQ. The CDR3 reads CASSLTPPGSASGRPETQYF. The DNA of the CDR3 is TGCGCCAGCAGCTTAACCCCCCCGGGTTCGGCGTCAGGGAGGCCGGAGACCCAGTACTTC.

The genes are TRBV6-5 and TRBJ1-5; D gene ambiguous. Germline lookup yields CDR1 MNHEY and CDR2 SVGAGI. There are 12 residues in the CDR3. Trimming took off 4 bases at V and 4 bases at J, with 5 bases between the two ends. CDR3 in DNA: TGTGCCAGCAGTTCAGGAAATCAGCCCCAGCATTTT. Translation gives CASSSGNQPQHF.

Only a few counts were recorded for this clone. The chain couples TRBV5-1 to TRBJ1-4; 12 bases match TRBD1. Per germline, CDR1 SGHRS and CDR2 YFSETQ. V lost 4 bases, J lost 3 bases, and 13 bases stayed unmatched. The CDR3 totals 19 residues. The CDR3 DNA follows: TGCGCCAGCAGCAGATCCGGGACAGGGGGCGTCGAGGCTAATGAAAAACTGTTTTTT. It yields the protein CASSRSGTGGVEANEKLFF.